The clone carrying this TCR beta chain came up many times. Its antigen is not known. The germline V gene encodes CDR1 MNHEY and CDR2 SVGEGT. The CDR3 extends over 15 amino acids. V lost 7 bases and J lost 5, with 18 bases in between. Unique molecular identifiers were added to individual cDNA molecules. TCRdb called the 5' RACE reads again in MiXCR, with one record for every CDR3 protein. The sample includes fewer than 30,000 distinct CDR3 sequences, less than 10% of them seen just once. This record belongs to a study of early T cells in non-severe SARS-CoV-2 infection. Study-level findings and limits: VDJdb matching skewed toward anti-spike CD8 responses, missing private and CD4 specificities.

This chain uses TRBV6-2 or TRBV6-3 with TRBJ1-5, with D perhaps TRBD1 (6 bases). Specimen: whole blood. The sequence was obtained from an adult who was a healthcare worker with PCR-confirmed SARS-CoV-2 infection or an uninfected control (not recorded which). CDR3 bases: TGTGCCAGCACTTCCAGGGGAGGGTGGGATCAGCCCCAGCATTTT. It translates to CASTSRGGWDQPQHF.